This entry lists 17 T cell receptor beta chains sequenced from one sample in a study of blood T cell repertoires in COVID-19 (dated by TCRdb to 2020 to 2022). Library preparation was by the immunoSEQ multiplex PCR assay. Imported from immuneACCESS, the table was reduced by TCRdb to in-frame sequences with V and J called. These copies leave out some clones; in studies compared against another copy, an unresolved V gene accounts for under half, and the cause of the remainder is not known. Within this sample are about 68,000 clones, with roughly 90% of them counted one time only. Roughly 8.8% of the sample is held by the ten biggest clonotypes. The specimen sequenced was peripheral blood. Every receptor here comes from a man aged 25-45 years with acute or convalescent COVID-19.

The V call is TRBV3-1 (or the pseudogene TRBV3-2), the J call TRBJ2-5; 7 bases align to TRBD2. The CDR3 contains 14 residues. The J segment lost 9 bases and the V segment lost 1 base, leaving 8 bases of the junction unmatched. CDR1 is LGHDT and CDR2 is YNNKEL in the germline V gene (reference sequence). CDR3 residues: CASSQGGAGRAQYF. The CDR3 DNA reads TGTGCCAGCAGCCAAGGAGGCGCGGGGAGGGCCCAGTACTTC.

V usage is TRBV28 and J usage is TRBJ2-1; 10 bases align to TRBD2. Germline assignment: CDR1 MDHEN and CDR2 SYDVKM. This CDR3 has 16 residues. V gave up 1 base and J gave up 2 bases; unmatched junction bases: 2. CDR3 protein: CASSLSLAGAYNEQFF. CDR3 coding DNA: TGTGCCAGCAGTTTATCTCTAGCGGGAGCCTACAATGAGCAGTTCTTC.

The chain joins TRBV28 to TRBJ2-7; TRBD1 matches at 8 bases. V gave up 3 bases and J gave up 0 bases; unmatched junction bases: 7. This CDR3 has 16 amino acids. The germline V gene encodes CDR1 MDHEN and CDR2 SYDVKM. The CDR3 protein is CASSFSGQGSSYEQYF. In nucleotides, the CDR3 is TGTGCCAGCAGTTTTTCTGGACAGGGAAGCTCCTACGAGCAGTACTTC.

This chain links TRBV6-6 with TRBJ1-1, with D possibly TRBD1 on 5 matching bases. The CDR3 totals 12 residues. With 6 bases removed from V and 3 bases from J, the gap between germline ends came to 8 bases. Germline lookup yields CDR1 MNHNY and CDR2 SVGAGI (reference sequence). The CDR3 loop reads CASRRGDTEAFF. Here the CDR3 DNA reads TGTGCCAGCAGGCGGGGGGACACTGAAGCTTTCTTT.

The rearrangement joins TRBV5-6 to TRBJ2-1; D not certain. In germline, CDR1 is SGHDT, CDR2 YYEEEE. The ends were cut back, 0 bases at V and 1 base at J, with 2 bases in the middle. This CDR3 spans 13 amino acids. The DNA of the CDR3 is TGTGCCAGCAGCTTGGCGTCCTACAATGAGCAGTTCTTC. This codes for CASSLASYNEQFF.

The rearrangement uses TRBV19 and TRBJ2-5, with TRBD1 as a possible D gene (5 bases). Per germline, CDR1 LNHDA and CDR2 SQIVND (reference sequence). CDR3 length: 17 residues. Trimming cost V 4 bases and J 5 bases, with 23 bases left between them. As DNA, the CDR3 is TGTGCCAGTAGTACCTATGGGGCCCTCTCGGTGGGGGAGACCCAGTACTTC. Translation gives CASSTYGALSVGETQYF.

V gene TRBV5-1 combines with J gene TRBJ2-2, with D unresolved. The germline V gene has CDR1 SGHRS and CDR2 YFSETQ. The CDR3 runs to 14 residues. V was clipped by 1 base and J by 2 bases, with 6 bases between them. The CDR3 coding sequence is TGCGCCAGCAGCTTGTTAGTTAACACCGGGGAGCTGTTTTTT. Its translation is CASSLLVNTGELFF.

This clone was observed once. V and J are TRBV3-1 (or the pseudogene TRBV3-2) and TRBJ2-5, with TRBD2 as a possible D gene (5 bases). CDR1 and CDR2 (germline): LGHDT, YNNKEL (reference sequence). This CDR3 region has 19 residues. Trimming cost V 3 bases and J 4 bases, with 27 bases left between them. CDR3 residues: CASSHSLGSGNYRGETQYF. CDR3 bases: TGTGCCAGCAGCCACTCTTTAGGGAGCGGTAACTATCGGGGAGAGACCCAGTACTTC.

The sample holds a few counts of this clone. This chain links TRBV6-5 with TRBJ2-7, with D possibly TRBD1 on 5 matching bases. V was shortened by 7 bases and J by 0 bases, with 10 bases between the two germline ends. Germline-derived CDR1 and CDR2 are MNHEY and SVGAGI. The CDR3 covers 13 residues. The CDR3 reads CASTHRSSYEQYF. As DNA, the CDR3 is TGTGCCAGCACTCACAGGTCCTCCTACGAGCAGTACTTC.

The rearrangement uses TRBV30 and TRBJ1-1; D unresolved. Germline-derived CDR1 and CDR2 are GTSNPN and SVGIG (reference sequence). Trimming pared 2 bases from V and 0 bases from J, leaving 7 bases between. The CDR3 runs to 13 residues. In DNA form, the CDR3 reads TGTGCCTGGAGTACAGACATGAACACTGAAGCTTTCTTT. This codes for CAWSTDMNTEAFF.

The CDR3 DNA reads TGTGCCAGCAGTTTCCGGGACAGGGAGGGAAATTCACCCCTCCACTTT. Its protein is CASSFRDREGNSPLHF. The chain uses TRBV6-6 and TRBJ1-6, with TRBD1 matching over 9 bases. This CDR3 spans 16 amino acids. With V trimmed by 4 bases and J by 7 bases, 8 bases remained unmatched. Germline loops: CDR1 MNHNY, CDR2 SVGAGI (reference sequence).

V usage is TRBV19 and J usage is TRBJ2-5; 7 positions agree with TRBD2. The CDR3 covers 16 residues. Germline assignment: CDR1 LNHDA and CDR2 SQIVND (reference sequence). V dropped 4 bases and J dropped 7; count of bases not matched to a gene: 15. CDR3 sequence reads: CASSNTGLGELATQYF. The CDR3, as DNA: TGTGCCAGTAGTAATACCGGACTAGGTGAATTAGCGACCCAGTACTTC.

The CDR3 sequence is CASSMVGSSYNEQFF. The DNA of the CDR3 is TGTGCCAGTAGTATGGTTGGTAGCTCCTACAATGAGCAGTTCTTC. The V gene is TRBV19, the J gene TRBJ2-1; D is unresolved. Germline V gene lookup returns CDR1 LNHDA and CDR2 SQIVND (reference sequence). The CDR3 totals 15 residues. V lost 3 bases and J lost 0, with 9 bases in between.

This clone was recorded once. The genes are TRBV21-1 and TRBJ2-5; the table's D gene call, TRBD1, was not cross checked with the DNA. TRBV21-1 has pseudogene status. CDR3 size: 13 residues. The CDR3 nucleotides read TGTGCCAGCAGCAACAGGGGGCGCGAGACCCAGTACTTC. This gives the protein CASSNRGRETQYF.

This chain uses TRBV7-9 with TRBJ2-7, with 9 nucleotides matching TRBD2. V lost 5 bases and J lost 4; bases outside the gene matches: 6. Germline lookup yields CDR1 SEHNR and CDR2 FQNEAQ (reference sequence). The CDR3 consists of 14 residues. The CDR3 is CASSATSGYYEQYF. Here the CDR3 DNA reads TGTGCCAGCAGCGCAACTAGCGGGTATTACGAGCAGTACTTC. Full variable domain (rest looked up from reference TRBV7-9 and TRBJ2-7): DTGVSQNPRHKITKRGQNVTFRCDPISEHNRLYWYRQTLGQGPEFLTYFQNEAQLEKSRLLSDRFSAERPKGSFSTLEIQRTEQGDSAMYLCASSATSGYYEQYFGPGTRLTVT.

The chain has TRBV14 and TRBJ2-7, with 7 bases fitting TRBD2. CDR1 is SGHDN and CDR2 is FVKESK in the germline V gene. The CDR3 contains 16 residues. The V gene end was trimmed by 4 bases and the J gene end by 0 bases; junction bases not matched to a gene: 9. In DNA, the CDR3 is TGTGCCAGCAGCCCCCGGGGAGGGAAGGCCTCCTACGAGCAGTACTTC. Protein product: CASSPRGGKASYEQYF.

The chain employs TRBV27 and TRBJ2-3; D perhaps matches TRBD1 (6 bases). The germline V and J ends were trimmed by 2 bases and 1 base, with 7 bases remaining between them. In germline, CDR1 is MNHEY, CDR2 SMNVEV (reference sequence). CDR3 length equals 14 residues. The CDR3 bases are TGTGCCAGCAGTTTAAACAGGGGCACAGATACGCAGTATTTT. This gives the protein CASSLNRGTDTQYF.